A single sample is the source of the 28 T cell receptor beta chains below, sequenced in a study of cytomegalovirus exposure and HLA in healthy donors. Libraries were prepared by immunoSEQ multiplex PCR; TCRdb keeps only in-frame clonotypes and omits some of them. This sample has around 250,000 clones, with 85% to 90% found just once. Sequenced input: PBMCs. These TCRs come from a woman between 18 and 30 years old in good health and CMV-seronegative.

The chain combines TRBV6-6 with TRBJ2-3; 10 bases align to TRBD2. With V trimmed by 2 bases and J by 5 bases, 4 bases remained unmatched. CDR3 length equals 15 residues. Germline lookup yields CDR1 MNHNY and CDR2 SVGAGI (reference sequence). This CDR3 reads CASSYQRGGGDTQYF. In DNA form, the CDR3 reads TGTGCCAGCAGTTACCAGCGGGGGGGCGGAGATACGCAGTATTTT.

This clone has just one count. Germline and junction disagree at one end, which may indicate a read error. The V call is TRBV5-1, the J call TRBJ1-2, with 8 bases that match TRBD1. The CDR3 covers 12 residues. Germline-derived CDR1 and CDR2 are SGHRS and YFSETQ. The CDR3 coding sequence is TGCGCCAGCAGCTTGGTGGACAGGGTTAAGTCTTTC. Translating gives CASSLVDRVKSF.

The chain couples TRBV6-5 to TRBJ2-5; 8 positions agree with TRBD1. The germline gives CDR1 MNHEY, CDR2 SVGAGI. Trimming removed 7 bases from V and 13 bases from J; junction bases left unmatched: 17. There are 14 residues in the CDR3. The CDR3 region has the DNA TGTGCCAGCACCCTAGACAGGGGAGGTGGACCCCCGTACTTC. It codes for CASTLDRGGGPPYF.

The rearrangement uses TRBV5-1 and TRBJ2-3; D is uncertain. V was shortened by 1 base and J by 1 base, with 7 bases between the two germline ends. This CDR3 has 14 residues. Germline CDR1 reads SGHRS; CDR2 reads YFSETQ. This CDR3 is CASSLQERTDTQYF. Here the CDR3 DNA reads TGCGCCAGCAGCTTGCAGGAACGCACAGATACGCAGTATTTT.

V gene TRBV6-5 combines with J gene TRBJ1-2; 8 bases map to TRBD1. The CDR3 consists of 15 residues. V shed 2 bases, J shed 3 bases, and the junction held 5 bases outside the gene matches. Germline assignment: CDR1 MNHEY and CDR2 SVGAGI. The CDR3 here is CASSYTATGDYGYTF. The CDR3 DNA reads TGTGCCAGCAGTTACACCGCGACAGGGGACTATGGCTACACCTTC.

A single count supports this clone. J is TRBJ2-2 and V is TRBV29-1; 9 bases are shared with TRBD2. V was pared by 6 bases and J by 7 bases, with 6 bases of the junction left unmatched. This CDR3 is built from 13 residues. Germline V gene sequence: CDR1 SQVTM, CDR2 ANQGSEA. CDR3 residues: CSVSSGGIGELFF. The CDR3 coding sequence is TGCAGCGTCAGTAGCGGGGGAATCGGGGAGCTGTTTTTT.

The DNA for the CDR3 is TGTGCCAGCTCACGGCCAGGGACAGCGGGGGTGACAGATACGCAGTATTTT. Amino acids: CASSRPGTAGVTDTQYF. V and J are TRBV18 and TRBJ2-3, with a possible D match to TRBD2 (8 bases). The germline V and J ends were trimmed by 4 bases and 3 bases, with 20 bases remaining between them. Looked up from germline, CDR1 is KGHSH and CDR2 is LQKENI. There are 17 residues in the CDR3. Complete variable domain (other parts from reference TRBV18 and TRBJ2-3): NAGVMQNPRHLVRRRGQEARLRCSPMKGHSHVYWYRQLPEEGLKFMVYLQKENIIDESGMPKERFSAEFPKEGPSILRIQQVVRGDSAAYFCASSRPGTAGVTDTQYFGPGTRLTVL.

The V gene is TRBV27, the J gene TRBJ1-1; tentatively, D is TRBD1 (6 bases). The CDR3 spans 15 residues. Trimming cost V 7 bases and J 1 base, with 16 bases left between them. Germline assignment: CDR1 MNHEY and CDR2 SMNVEV (reference sequence). The CDR3 DNA reads as TGTGCCAGCACCGTTAACAGGGTAGGGAACACTGAAGCTTTCTTT. Residues: CASTVNRVGNTEAFF.

The rearrangement links TRBV7-3 to TRBJ1-5; 7 positions agree with TRBD1. CDR1 and CDR2 from the germline V gene are SGHTA and FQGTGA. After removal of 5 bases from V and 5 bases from J, the junction contained 6 bases not matched to a gene. There are 14 residues in the CDR3. The CDR3 loop is CASSLLGGDQPQHF. In DNA, the CDR3 is TGTGCCAGCAGCCTTTTAGGGGGCGATCAGCCCCAGCATTTT.

The J gene is TRBJ2-7, the V gene TRBV6-5, with a possible D match to TRBD2 (6 bases). Trimming took off 0 bases at V and 2 bases at J, with 11 bases between the two ends. CDR3 length: 15 residues. The germline V gene has CDR1 MNHEY and CDR2 SVGAGI. CDR3 protein: CASSYSGPGAYEQYF. The CDR3 region has the DNA TGTGCCAGCAGTTACTCGGGTCCGGGAGCCTACGAGCAGTACTTC.

The chain joins TRBV5-1 to TRBJ2-5, with 9 positions matching TRBD1. Per germline, CDR1 SGHRS and CDR2 YFSETQ. This CDR3 region has 16 residues. With V trimmed by 0 bases and J by 5 bases, 8 bases remained unmatched. This CDR3 is CASSLVADRGIETQYF. CDR3 nucleotides: TGCGCCAGCAGCTTGGTCGCAGACAGGGGGATCGAGACCCAGTACTTC. Using reference TRBV5-1 and TRBJ2-5 for the parts outside the CDR3, the full variable domain is KAGVTQTPRYLIKTRGQQVTLSCSPISGHRSVSWYQQTPGQGLQFLFEYFSETQRNKGNFPGRFSGRQFSNSRSEMNVSTLELGDSALYLCASSLVADRGIETQYFGPGTRLLVL.

V and J are TRBV7-6 and TRBJ2-2, with D unresolved. Germline V CDR1 and CDR2: SGHVS, FNYEAQ. This CDR3 has 16 residues. V was cut by 5 bases and J by 1 base, with 14 bases left in between. The CDR3 DNA sequence: TGTGCCAGCAGCCCTTCTTCTTATATGAACACCGGGGAGCTGTTTTTT. The encoded protein is CASSPSSYMNTGELFF.

The chain carries TRBV7-9 and TRBJ2-7; no clear D gene. Germline CDR1 SEHNR, CDR2 FQNEAQ (reference sequence). The CDR3 totals 12 residues. The V end lost 5 bases, the J end lost 5 bases, and 10 bases lay between the germline ends. The CDR3 loop reads CASSTNYDEQYV. CDR3 nucleotide sequence: TGTGCCAGCAGCACCAACTACGACGAGCAGTACGTC.

This chain connects TRBV5-4 to TRBJ1-1, with TRBD1 matching 7 bases. V dropped 4 bases and J dropped 6; count of bases not matched to a gene: 6. Germline V gene sequence: CDR1 SGHNT, CDR2 YYREEE (reference sequence). This CDR3 has 13 residues. CDR3 protein: CASSVNRGAEAFF. For the CDR3, the DNA is TGTGCCAGCAGCGTAAACAGGGGTGCTGAAGCTTTCTTT. The full variable domain, with the rest looked up from reference TRBV5-4 and TRBJ1-1, is ETGVTQSPTHLIKTRGQQVTLRCSSQSGHNTVSWYQQALGQGPQFIFQYYREEENGRGNFPPRFSGLQFPNYSSELNVNALELDDSALYLCASSVNRGAEAFFGQGTRLTVV.

CDR3 sequence: CSVEPSGVGYTF. CDR3 DNA sequence: TGCAGCGTTGAACCCTCGGGGGTCGGCTACACCTTC. The chain carries TRBV29-1 and TRBJ1-2; a possible D gene is TRBD1 (5 bases). The CDR3 extends over 12 amino acids. Trimming shortened V by 2 bases and J by 8 bases, and 12 bases separated the two germline ends. The germline V gene encodes CDR1 SQVTM and CDR2 ANQGSEA.

The rearrangement links TRBV4-2 to TRBJ1-1; the match to TRBD1 covers 10 bases. Germline CDR1 and CDR2: LGHNA and YNFKEQ. CDR3 length equals 18 residues. The V gene end was trimmed by 0 bases and the J gene end by 5 bases; junction bases not matched to a gene: 12. CDR3 DNA: TGTGCCAGCAGCCAAGATTTTCGACAGGGGGCTCGACGGACTGAAGCTTTCTTT. Translating gives CASSQDFRQGARRTEAFF.

The chain is built from TRBV15 and TRBJ2-7; 7 nucleotides line up with TRBD2. V gave up 1 base and J gave up 5 bases; unmatched junction bases: 2. Germline V gene data show CDR1 as LNHNV and CDR2 as YYDKDF (reference sequence). The length of the CDR3 is 13 residues. The CDR3 spells CATSRAGRDEQYF. The DNA for the CDR3 is TGTGCCACCAGCAGAGCTGGGAGGGACGAGCAGTACTTC. Full variable domain (remainder filled in from reference TRBV15 and TRBJ2-7): DAMVIQNPRYQVTQFGKPVTLSCSQTLNHNVMYWYQQKSSQAPKLLFHYYDKDFNNEADTPDNFQSRRPNTSFCFLDIRSPGLGDTAMYLCATSRAGRDEQYFGPGTRLTVT.

The genes are TRBV25-1 and TRBJ1-1; D is undetermined. The germline V and J ends were trimmed by 3 bases and 1 base, with 6 bases remaining between them. The CDR3 loop spans 13 amino acids. CDR1 MGHDK and CDR2 SYGVNS come from the germline V gene. CDR3 DNA sequence: TGTGCCAGCAGTGACCTAACGAACACTGAAGCTTTCTTT. It yields the protein CASSDLTNTEAFF.

The rearrangement uses TRBV6-5 and TRBJ1-6; 9 nucleotides align to TRBD1. Per the germline V gene, CDR1 is MNHEY and CDR2 is SVGAGI. This CDR3 is 14 amino acids long. V shed 10 bases, J shed 7 bases, and the junction held 8 bases outside the gene matches. CDR3 loop: CATRTGDRNSPLHF. As DNA, the CDR3 is TGTGCCACCCGGACAGGGGACCGGAATTCACCCCTCCACTTT.

The genes are TRBV13 and TRBJ1-3; 7 nucleotides align to TRBD1. There are 15 residues in the CDR3. CDR1 is PRHDT and CDR2 is FYEKMQ in the germline V gene (reference sequence). V gave up 5 bases and J gave up 0 bases; unmatched junction bases: 4. CDR3 bases: TGTGCCAGCAGCCTGGACAGGAACTCTGGAAACACCATATATTTT. It encodes CASSLDRNSGNTIYF.

This sequence joins TRBV5-4 and TRBJ1-2; no definite D call. CDR1 is SGHNT and CDR2 is YYREEE in the germline V gene (reference sequence). Deletions cut 2 bases from V and 8 bases from J, with 13 bases between. The CDR3 length is 13 residues. The CDR3 sequence: CASSLPGYLGYTF. The CDR3 DNA reads TGTGCCAGCAGCTTACCAGGATATTTGGGCTACACCTTC. Variable domain in full (rest from reference TRBV5-4 and TRBJ1-2): ETGVTQSPTHLIKTRGQQVTLRCSSQSGHNTVSWYQQALGQGPQFIFQYYREEENGRGNFPPRFSGLQFPNYSSELNVNALELDDSALYLCASSLPGYLGYTFGSGTRLTVV.

The rearrangement links TRBV15 to TRBJ2-5, with TRBD1 matching 8 bases. CDR1 LNHNV and CDR2 YYDKDF come from the germline V gene (reference sequence). This CDR3 region has 16 residues. The trim removed 2 bases at V and 1 base at J, leaving 6 bases unmatched. The CDR3 region is CATSRTDRAVQETQYF. The CDR3 DNA follows: TGTGCCACCAGCAGAACGGACAGGGCGGTCCAAGAGACCCAGTACTTC. Variable domain in full (rest from reference TRBV15 and TRBJ2-5): DAMVIQNPRYQVTQFGKPVTLSCSQTLNHNVMYWYQQKSSQAPKLLFHYYDKDFNNEADTPDNFQSRRPNTSFCFLDIRSPGLGDTAMYLCATSRTDRAVQETQYFGPGTRLLVL.

The chain carries TRBV7-8 and TRBJ2-7; 8 bases are a match to TRBD1. The CDR3 extends over 13 amino acids. Trimming at V came to 5 bases and at J to 9 bases, leaving 9 bases not matched to a gene. Germline loops: CDR1 SGHVS, CDR2 FQNEAQ. CDR3 in amino acids: CASSLSDRASQYV. CDR3 DNA: TGTGCCAGCAGCCTCTCGGACAGGGCCTCGCAGTACGTC.

The chain couples TRBV5-4 to TRBJ2-3; maybe TRBD1 (7 bases). From germline, CDR1 is SGHNT and CDR2 YYREEE (reference sequence). CDR3 length: 15 residues. Trimming cost V 4 bases and J 0 bases, with 12 bases left between them. CDR3 sequence (DNA): TGTGCCAGCAGCCGGGGGACAGATAGCACAGATACGCAGTATTTT. This sequence encodes CASSRGTDSTDTQYF.

V gene TRBV6-5 combines with J gene TRBJ2-1, with unresolved D. Per the germline V gene, CDR1 is MNHEY and CDR2 is SVGAGI. The CDR3 extends over 15 amino acids. Trimming shortened V by 3 bases and J by 0 bases, and 9 bases separated the two germline ends. This CDR3 is CASSYRQASYNEQFF. In nucleotides, the CDR3 is TGTGCCAGCAGTTATAGGCAGGCCTCCTACAATGAGCAGTTCTTC.

The chain joins TRBV2 to TRBJ2-7; D is perhaps TRBD1 (5 bases). V lost 3 bases and J 9 bases, leaving 12 bases between the germline ends. The CDR3 is 12 residues long. From germline, CDR1 is SNHLY and CDR2 FYNNEI. DNA of the CDR3: TGTGCCAGCAGTGAGGGGCTCTCCCTGCAGTACGTC. The encoded protein is CASSEGLSLQYV.

The rearrangement uses TRBV18 and TRBJ1-5; 7 bases line up with TRBD1. CDR1 KGHSH and CDR2 LQKENI come from the germline V gene. J lost 4 bases, V lost 5 bases, and 5 bases had no gene match. The CDR3 loop spans 14 amino acids. In DNA form, the CDR3 reads TGTGCCAGCTCATCGGGACAGCCAAATCAGCCCCAGCATTTT. This sequence encodes CASSSGQPNQPQHF.

V usage is TRBV4-2 and J usage is TRBJ2-3; TRBD2 agrees at 7 bases. The CDR3 has 14 residues. Germline CDR1 LGHNA, CDR2 YNFKEQ. Trimming at V came to 5 bases and at J to 3 bases, leaving 5 bases not matched to a gene. In nucleotides, the CDR3 is TGTGCCAGCAGCTCTCGGGGGGATACAGATACGCAGTATTTT. Protein sequence: CASSSRGDTDTQYF.